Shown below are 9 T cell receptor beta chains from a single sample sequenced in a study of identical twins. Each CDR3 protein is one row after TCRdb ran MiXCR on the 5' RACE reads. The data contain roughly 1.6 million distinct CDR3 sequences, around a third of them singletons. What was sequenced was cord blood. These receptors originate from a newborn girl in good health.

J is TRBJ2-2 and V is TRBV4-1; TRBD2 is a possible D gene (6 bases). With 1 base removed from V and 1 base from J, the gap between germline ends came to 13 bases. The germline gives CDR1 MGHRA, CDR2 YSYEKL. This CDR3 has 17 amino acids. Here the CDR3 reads CASSQVIGGMNTGELFF. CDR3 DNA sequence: TGCGCCAGCAGCCAAGTTATTGGGGGGATGAACACCGGGGAGCTGTTTTTT.

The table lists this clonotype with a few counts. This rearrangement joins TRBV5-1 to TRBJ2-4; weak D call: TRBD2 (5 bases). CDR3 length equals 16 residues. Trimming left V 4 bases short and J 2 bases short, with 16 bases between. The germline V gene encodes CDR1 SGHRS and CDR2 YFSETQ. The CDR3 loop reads CASSPQVRGPKNIQYF. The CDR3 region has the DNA TGCGCCAGCAGCCCCCAGGTTAGAGGGCCCAAAAACATTCAGTACTTC.

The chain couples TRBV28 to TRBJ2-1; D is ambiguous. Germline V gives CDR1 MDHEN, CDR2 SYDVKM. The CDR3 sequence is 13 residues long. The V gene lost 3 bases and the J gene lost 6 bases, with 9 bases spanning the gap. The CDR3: CASSLLDFNEQFF. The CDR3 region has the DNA TGTGCCAGCAGTTTGTTGGATTTCAATGAGCAGTTCTTC.

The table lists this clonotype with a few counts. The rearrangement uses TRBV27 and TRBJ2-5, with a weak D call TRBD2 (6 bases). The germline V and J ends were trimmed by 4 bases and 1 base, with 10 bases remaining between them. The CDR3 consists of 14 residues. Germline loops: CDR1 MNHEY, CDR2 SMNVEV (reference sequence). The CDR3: CASSYVGGQETQYF. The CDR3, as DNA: TGTGCCAGCAGTTACGTGGGGGGCCAAGAGACCCAGTACTTC.

The CDR3, as DNA: TGTGCCAGCAGCGGACAGTTCGGGGAGCTGTTTTTT. Protein: CASSGQFGELFF. The chain recombines TRBV11-1 with TRBJ2-2; a possible D gene is TRBD1 (6 bases). The CDR3 is 12 residues long. Looked up from germline, CDR1 is SGHAT and CDR2 is FQDESV (reference sequence). The V end was cut by 5 bases, the J end by 7 bases, with 8 bases between.

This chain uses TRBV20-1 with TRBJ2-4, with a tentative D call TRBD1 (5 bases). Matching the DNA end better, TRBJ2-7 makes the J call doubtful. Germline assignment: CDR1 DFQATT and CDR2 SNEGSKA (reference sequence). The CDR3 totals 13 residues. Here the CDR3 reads CSARGGHFYEQYF. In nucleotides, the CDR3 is TGCAGTGCTAGAGGCGGACACTTCTACGAGCAGTACTTC.

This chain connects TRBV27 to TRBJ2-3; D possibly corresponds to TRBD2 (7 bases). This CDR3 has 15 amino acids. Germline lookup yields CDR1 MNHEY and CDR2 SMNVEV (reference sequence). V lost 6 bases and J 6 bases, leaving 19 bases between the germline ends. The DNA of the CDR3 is TGTGCCAGCAGGGAGGGGGGGGTTTTATCGGATACGCAGTATTTT. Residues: CASREGGVLSDTQYF.

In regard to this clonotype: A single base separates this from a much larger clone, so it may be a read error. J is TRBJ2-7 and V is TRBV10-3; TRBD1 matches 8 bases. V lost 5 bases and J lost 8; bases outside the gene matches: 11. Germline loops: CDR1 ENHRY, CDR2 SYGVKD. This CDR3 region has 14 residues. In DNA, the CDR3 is TGTGCCATCAGTCCGACAGGGGCCCACCACAAGCAGTACTTC. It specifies CAISPTGAHHKQYF.

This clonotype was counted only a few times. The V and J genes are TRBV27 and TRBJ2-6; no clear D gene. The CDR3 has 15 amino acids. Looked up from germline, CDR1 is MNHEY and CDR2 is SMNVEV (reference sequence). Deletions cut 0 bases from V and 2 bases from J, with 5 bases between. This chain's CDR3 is CASSLSNAGANVLTF. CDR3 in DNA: TGTGCCAGCAGTTTATCGAATGCTGGGGCCAACGTCCTGACTTTC.